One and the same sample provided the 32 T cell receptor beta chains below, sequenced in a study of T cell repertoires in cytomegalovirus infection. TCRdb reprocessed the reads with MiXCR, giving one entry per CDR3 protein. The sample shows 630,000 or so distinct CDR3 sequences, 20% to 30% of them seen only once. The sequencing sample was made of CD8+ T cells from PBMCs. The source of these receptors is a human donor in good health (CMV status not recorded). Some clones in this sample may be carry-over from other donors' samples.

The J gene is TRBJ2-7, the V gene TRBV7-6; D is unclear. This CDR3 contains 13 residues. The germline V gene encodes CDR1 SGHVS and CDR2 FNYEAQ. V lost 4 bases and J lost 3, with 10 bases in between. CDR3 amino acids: CASSSAPSYEQYV. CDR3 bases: TGTGCCAGCAGCTCAGCACCCAGCTACGAGCAGTACGTC.

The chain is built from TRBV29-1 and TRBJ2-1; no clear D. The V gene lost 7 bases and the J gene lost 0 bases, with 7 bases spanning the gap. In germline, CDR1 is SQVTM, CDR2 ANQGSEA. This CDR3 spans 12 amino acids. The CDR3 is CSDRGSYNEQFF. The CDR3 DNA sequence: TGCAGCGATCGAGGCTCCTACAATGAGCAGTTCTTC.

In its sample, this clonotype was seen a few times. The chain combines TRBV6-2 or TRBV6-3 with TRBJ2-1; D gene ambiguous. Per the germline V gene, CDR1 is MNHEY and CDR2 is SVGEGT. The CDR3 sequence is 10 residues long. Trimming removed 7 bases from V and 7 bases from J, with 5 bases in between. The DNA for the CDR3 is TGTGCCAGCAATAAAAATGAGCAGTTCTTC. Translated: CASNKNEQFF.

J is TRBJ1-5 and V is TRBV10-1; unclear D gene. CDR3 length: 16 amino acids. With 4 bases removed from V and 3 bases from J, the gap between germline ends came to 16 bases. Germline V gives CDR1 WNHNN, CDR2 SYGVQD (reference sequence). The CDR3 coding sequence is TGCGCCAGCAGTGTTCAAACCGGGATCGACAATCAGCCCCAGCATTTT. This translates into CASSVQTGIDNQPQHF.

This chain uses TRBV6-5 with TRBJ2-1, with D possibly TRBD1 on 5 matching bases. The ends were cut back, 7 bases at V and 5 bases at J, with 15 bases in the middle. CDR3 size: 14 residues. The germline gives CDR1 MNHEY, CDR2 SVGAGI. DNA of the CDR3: TGTGCCAGCACCCTCTGGGGCCCAGACAATGAGCAGTTCTTC. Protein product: CASTLWGPDNEQFF.

The CDR3 sequence is CASSEIGLRDSPLHF. The CDR3 DNA follows: TGTGCCAGCAGTGAAATTGGACTCAGGGATTCACCCCTCCACTTT. The gene calls are TRBV6-1 and TRBJ1-6; possible D gene TRBD1, 5 bases. Germline CDR1 reads MNHNS; CDR2 reads SASEGT. V was shortened by 2 bases and J by 8 bases, with 13 bases between the two germline ends. The CDR3 sequence is 15 residues long.

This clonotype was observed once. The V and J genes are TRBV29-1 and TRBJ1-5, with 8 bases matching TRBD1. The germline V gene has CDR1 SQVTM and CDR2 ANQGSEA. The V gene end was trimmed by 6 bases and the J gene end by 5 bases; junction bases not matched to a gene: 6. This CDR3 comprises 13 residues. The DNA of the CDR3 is TGCAGCGTGGAGACAGGGGAGGATCAGCCCCAGCATTTT. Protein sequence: CSVETGEDQPQHF.

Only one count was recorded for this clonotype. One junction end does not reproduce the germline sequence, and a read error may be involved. Here the CDR3 reads CVSHEVGVGWAFF. The CDR3 DNA reads as TGTGTCAGCCACGAGGTTGGGGTTGGTTGGGCTTTCTTT. The genes are TRBV6-6 and TRBJ1-1, with D uncertain. Germline V CDR1 and CDR2: MNHNY, SVGAGI (reference sequence). The CDR3 covers 13 residues.

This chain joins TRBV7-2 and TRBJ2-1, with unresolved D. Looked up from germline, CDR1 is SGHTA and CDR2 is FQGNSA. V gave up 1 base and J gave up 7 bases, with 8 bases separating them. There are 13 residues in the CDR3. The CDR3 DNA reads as TGTGCCAGCAGCTTAGGACCCGAAAATGAGCAGTTCTTC. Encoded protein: CASSLGPENEQFF.

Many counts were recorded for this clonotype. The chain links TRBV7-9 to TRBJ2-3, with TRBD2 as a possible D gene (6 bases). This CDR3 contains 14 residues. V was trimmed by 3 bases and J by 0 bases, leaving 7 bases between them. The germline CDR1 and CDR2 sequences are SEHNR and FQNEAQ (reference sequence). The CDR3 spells CASSFSGSTDTQYF. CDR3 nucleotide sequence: TGTGCCAGCAGCTTTAGCGGTAGCACAGATACGCAGTATTTT. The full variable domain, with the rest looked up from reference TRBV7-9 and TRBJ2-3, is DTGVSQNPRHKITKRGQNVTFRCDPISEHNRLYWYRQTLGQGPEFLTYFQNEAQLEKSRLLSDRFSAERPKGSFSTLEIQRTEQGDSAMYLCASSFSGSTDTQYFGPGTRLTVL.

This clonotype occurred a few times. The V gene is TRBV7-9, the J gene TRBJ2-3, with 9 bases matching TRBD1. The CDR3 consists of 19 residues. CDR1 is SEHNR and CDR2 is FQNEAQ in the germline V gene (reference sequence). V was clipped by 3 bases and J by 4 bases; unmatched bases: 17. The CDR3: CASSFYHDWRGQGSDTQYF. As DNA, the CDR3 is TGTGCCAGCAGCTTTTATCACGATTGGAGGGGACAGGGATCAGATACGCAGTATTTT.

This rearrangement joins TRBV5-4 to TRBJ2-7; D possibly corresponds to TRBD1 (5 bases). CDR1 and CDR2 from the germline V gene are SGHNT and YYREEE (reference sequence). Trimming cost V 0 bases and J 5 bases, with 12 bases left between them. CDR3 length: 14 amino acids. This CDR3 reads CASSLEQEGDEQYF. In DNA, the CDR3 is TGTGCCAGCAGCTTGGAACAGGAAGGCGACGAGCAGTACTTC.

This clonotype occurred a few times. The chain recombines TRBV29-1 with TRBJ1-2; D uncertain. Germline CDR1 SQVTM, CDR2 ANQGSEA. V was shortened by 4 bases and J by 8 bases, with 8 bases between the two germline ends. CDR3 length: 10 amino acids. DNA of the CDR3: TGCAGCGTTGCTGACACCGGCTACACCTTC. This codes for CSVADTGYTF.

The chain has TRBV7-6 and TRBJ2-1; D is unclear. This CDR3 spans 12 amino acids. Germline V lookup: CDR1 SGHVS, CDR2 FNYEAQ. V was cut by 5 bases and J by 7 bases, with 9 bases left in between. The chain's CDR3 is CASSTRKNEQFF. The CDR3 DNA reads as TGTGCCAGCAGCACCCGGAAGAATGAGCAGTTCTTC.

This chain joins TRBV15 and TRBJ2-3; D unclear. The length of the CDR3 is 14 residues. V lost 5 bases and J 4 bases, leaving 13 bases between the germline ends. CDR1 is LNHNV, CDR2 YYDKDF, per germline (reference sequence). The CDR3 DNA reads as TGTGCCACCAGCGATCGCCAGCAGCCAGATACGCAGTATTTT. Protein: CATSDRQQPDTQYF.

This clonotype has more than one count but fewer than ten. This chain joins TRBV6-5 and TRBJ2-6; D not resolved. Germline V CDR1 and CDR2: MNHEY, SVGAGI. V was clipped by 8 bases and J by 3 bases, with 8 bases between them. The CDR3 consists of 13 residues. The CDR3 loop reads CASGPSGANVLTF. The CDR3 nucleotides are TGTGCCAGCGGCCCGAGTGGGGCCAACGTCCTGACTTTC.

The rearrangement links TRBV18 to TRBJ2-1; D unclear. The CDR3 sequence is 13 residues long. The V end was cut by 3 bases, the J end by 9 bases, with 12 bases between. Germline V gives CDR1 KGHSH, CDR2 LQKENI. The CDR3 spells CASSPDEIGEQFF. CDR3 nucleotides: TGTGCCAGCTCACCCGATGAGATAGGTGAGCAGTTCTTC.

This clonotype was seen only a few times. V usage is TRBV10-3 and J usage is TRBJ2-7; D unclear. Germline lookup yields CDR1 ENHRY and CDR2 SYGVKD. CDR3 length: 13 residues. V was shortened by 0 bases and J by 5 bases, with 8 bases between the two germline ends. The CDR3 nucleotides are TGTGCCATCAGTGAGTCGAAGGGAAACGAGCAGTACGTC. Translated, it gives CAISESKGNEQYV.

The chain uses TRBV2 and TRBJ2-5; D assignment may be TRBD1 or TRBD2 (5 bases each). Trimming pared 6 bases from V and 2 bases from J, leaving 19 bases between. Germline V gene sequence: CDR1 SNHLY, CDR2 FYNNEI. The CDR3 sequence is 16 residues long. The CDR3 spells CASRKRGSDKQETQYF. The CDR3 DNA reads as TGTGCCAGCAGGAAGAGGGGTAGCGACAAACAAGAGACCCAGTACTTC.

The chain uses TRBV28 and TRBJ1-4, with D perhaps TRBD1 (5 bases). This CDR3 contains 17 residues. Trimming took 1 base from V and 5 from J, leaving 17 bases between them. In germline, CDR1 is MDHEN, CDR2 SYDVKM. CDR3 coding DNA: TGTGCCAGCAGTTTATATTTCGGGGGAGCGGCCAATGAAAAACTGTTTTTT. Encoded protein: CASSLYFGGAANEKLFF.

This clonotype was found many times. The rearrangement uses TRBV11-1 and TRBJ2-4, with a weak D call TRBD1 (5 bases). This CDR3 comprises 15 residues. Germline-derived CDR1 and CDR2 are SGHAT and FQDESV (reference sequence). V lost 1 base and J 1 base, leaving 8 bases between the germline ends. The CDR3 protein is CASSLGGAAKNIQYF. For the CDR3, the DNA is TGTGCCAGCAGCTTAGGTGGGGCGGCCAAAAACATTCAGTACTTC. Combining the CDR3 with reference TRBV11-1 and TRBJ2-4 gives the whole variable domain EAEVAQSPRYKITEKSQAVAFWCDPISGHATLYWYRQILGQGPELLVQFQDESVVDDSQLPKDRFSAERLKGVDSTLKIQPAELGDSAMYLCASSLGGAAKNIQYFGAGTRLSVL.

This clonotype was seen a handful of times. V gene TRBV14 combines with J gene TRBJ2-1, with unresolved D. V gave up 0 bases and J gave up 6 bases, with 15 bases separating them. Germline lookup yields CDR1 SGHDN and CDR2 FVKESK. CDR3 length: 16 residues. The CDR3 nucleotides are TGTGCCAGCAGCCAAGAAAACGTACTGCTAGGCAATGAGCAGTTCTTC. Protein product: CASSQENVLLGNEQFF.

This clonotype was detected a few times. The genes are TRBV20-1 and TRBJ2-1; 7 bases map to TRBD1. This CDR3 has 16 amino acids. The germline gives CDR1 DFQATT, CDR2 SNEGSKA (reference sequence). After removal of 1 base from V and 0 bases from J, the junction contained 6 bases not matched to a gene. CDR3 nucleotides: TGCAGTGCTAGAGGGCCGGGACAGAGCTCCTACAATGAGCAGTTCTTC. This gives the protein CSARGPGQSSYNEQFF.

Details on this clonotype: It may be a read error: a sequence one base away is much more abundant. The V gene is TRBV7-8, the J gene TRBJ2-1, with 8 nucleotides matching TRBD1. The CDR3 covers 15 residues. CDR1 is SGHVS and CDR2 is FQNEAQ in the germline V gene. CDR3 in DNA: TGTGCCAGCAGCCTCGGACAGGGATCCTGCAATGAGCAGTTCTTC. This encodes CASSLGQGSCNEQFF.

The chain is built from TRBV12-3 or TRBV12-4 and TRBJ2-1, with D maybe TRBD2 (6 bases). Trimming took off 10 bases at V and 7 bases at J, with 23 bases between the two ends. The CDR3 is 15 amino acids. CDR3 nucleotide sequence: TGTGCCACCGCCACCCCCGGGGGTTCTCCGAATGAGCAGTTCTTC. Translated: CATATPGGSPNEQFF.

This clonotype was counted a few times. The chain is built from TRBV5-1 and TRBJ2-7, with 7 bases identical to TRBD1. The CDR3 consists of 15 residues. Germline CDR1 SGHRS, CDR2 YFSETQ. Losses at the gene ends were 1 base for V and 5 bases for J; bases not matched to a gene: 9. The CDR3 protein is CASSLTPDRVDEQYF. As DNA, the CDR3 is TGCGCCAGCAGCTTGACCCCCGACAGGGTCGACGAGCAGTACTTC.

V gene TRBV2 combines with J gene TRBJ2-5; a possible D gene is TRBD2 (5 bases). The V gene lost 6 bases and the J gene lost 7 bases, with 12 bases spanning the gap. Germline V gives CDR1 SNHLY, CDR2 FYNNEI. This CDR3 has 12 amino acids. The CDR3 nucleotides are TGTGCCAGCAGGGACTCTCTGGGGACCCAGTACTTC. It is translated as CASRDSLGTQYF. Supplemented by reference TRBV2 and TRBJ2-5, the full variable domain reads EPEVTQTPSHQVTQMGQEVILRCVPISNHLYFYWYRQILGQKVEFLVSFYNNEISEKSEIFDDQFSVERPDGSNFTLKIRSTKLEDSAMYFCASRDSLGTQYFGPGTRLLVL.

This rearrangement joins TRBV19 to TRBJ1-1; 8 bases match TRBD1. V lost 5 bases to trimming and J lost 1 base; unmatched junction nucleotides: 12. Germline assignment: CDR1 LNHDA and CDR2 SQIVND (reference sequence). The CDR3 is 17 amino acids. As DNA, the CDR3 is TGTGCCAGTAGTTTCCGGACAGGGAGCACCCCGAACACTGAAGCTTTCTTT. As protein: CASSFRTGSTPNTEAFF. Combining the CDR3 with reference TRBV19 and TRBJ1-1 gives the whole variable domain DGGITQSPKYLFRKEGQNVTLSCEQNLNHDAMYWYRQDPGQGLRLIYYSQIVNDFQKGDIAEGYSVSREKKESFPLTVTSAQKNPTAFYLCASSFRTGSTPNTEAFFGQGTRLTVV.

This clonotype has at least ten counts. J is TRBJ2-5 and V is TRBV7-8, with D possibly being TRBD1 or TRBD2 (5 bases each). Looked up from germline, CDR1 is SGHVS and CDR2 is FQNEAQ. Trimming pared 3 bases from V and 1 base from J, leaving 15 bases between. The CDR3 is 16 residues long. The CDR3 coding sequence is TGTGCCAGCAGCTTCGTAATAGCTGGGGGCCAAGAGACCCAGTACTTC. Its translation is CASSFVIAGGQETQYF.

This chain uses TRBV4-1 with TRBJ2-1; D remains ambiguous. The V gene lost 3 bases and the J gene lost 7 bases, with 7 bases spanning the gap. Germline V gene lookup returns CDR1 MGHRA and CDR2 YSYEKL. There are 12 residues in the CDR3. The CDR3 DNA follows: TGCGCCAGCAGCCATCGTCCAAATGAGCAGTTCTTC. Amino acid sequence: CASSHRPNEQFF.

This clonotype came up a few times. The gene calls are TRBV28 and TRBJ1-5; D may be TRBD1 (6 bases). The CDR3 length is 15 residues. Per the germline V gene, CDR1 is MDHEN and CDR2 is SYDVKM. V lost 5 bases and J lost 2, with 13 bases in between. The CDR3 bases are TGTGCCAGCAGTACCCCCAGGGGTGGCAATCAGCCCCAGCATTTT. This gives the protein CASSTPRGGNQPQHF. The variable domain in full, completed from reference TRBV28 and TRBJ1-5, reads DVKVTQSSRYLVKRTGEKVFLECVQDMDHENMFWYRQDPGLGLRLIYFSYDVKMKEKGDIPEGYSVSREKKERFSLILESASTNQTSMYLCASSTPRGGNQPQHFGDGTRLSIL.

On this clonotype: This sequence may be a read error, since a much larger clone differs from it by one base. The CDR3 region has the DNA TGTGCCAGCAGCCCCCCGGACAGGGTCAGGGAGACCCAGTACTTC. Translation: CASSPPDRVRETQYF. The chain joins TRBV7-8 to TRBJ2-5; 8 bases fit TRBD1. The V gene end was trimmed by 5 bases and the J gene end by 5 bases; junction bases not matched to a gene: 10. The CDR3 length is 15 residues. CDR1 SGHVS and CDR2 FQNEAQ come from the germline V gene.